This T cell receptor beta chain was obtained from a study of Ad26.COV2.S vaccination and SARS-CoV-2 variants. The CDR3 spans 17 residues. Per germline, CDR1 MNHNS and CDR2 SASEGT. The junction had 6 bases not matched to a gene; V was cut back by 0 bases and J by 5 bases. As for treatment: about 20 received Ad26.COV2.S at low or high dose, single or two shots; a few received placebo; per-sample allocation not given. Each sample was drawn 63 days after the first injection (of vaccine or placebo). The shot given was an Ad26 vector that makes Wuhan-strain SARS-CoV-2 spike. TCRdb keeps only in-frame clones here, not all; method: immunoSEQ multiplex PCR. Here the sample spans about 350,000 clones, around 89% being singletons.

This material consisted of peripheral blood, taken in a trial of Ad26.COV2.S vaccine versus placebo. The chain uses TRBV6-1 and TRBJ2-3, with TRBD2 identical over 12 bases. The receptor was isolated from a person aged 18-65 years who received the Ad26.COV2.S COVID-19 vaccine or a placebo. The DNA of the CDR3 is TGTGCCAGCAGTGAAGCGGGCCTACTAGCGGGAGGAGATACGCAGTATTTT. Translation gives CASSEAGLLAGGDTQYF.